This TCR beta chain was retrieved from a study of control samples from healthy donors and cancer patients. The CDR3 has 15 amino acids. V lost 5 bases and J 5 bases, leaving 15 bases between the germline ends. Germline V gene data show CDR1 as SGHVS and CDR2 as FNYEAQ. This clone was counted a single time. Other DNA sequences within the sample encode an identical CDR3. Sequencing was performed with immunoSEQ multiplex PCR; in TCRdb, only in-frame clones are kept and a portion is missing. The table shows approximately 41,000 clones, with approximately 94% occurring only once. The V and J genes are TRBV7-6 and TRBJ2-2; perhaps TRBD2 as D (5 bases). What was sequenced was blood. This TCR came from a man in his 60s in good health. Here the CDR3 reads CASSEGALSTGELFF. The CDR3 nucleotides are TGTGCCAGCAGCGAGGGCGCGTTGTCGACCGGGGAGCTGTTTTTT. The full variable domain, in which reference TRBV7-6 and TRBJ2-2 provide the parts outside the CDR3, is GAGVSQSPRYKVTKRGQDVALRCDPISGHVSLYWYRQALGQGPEFLTYFNYEAQQDKSGLPNDRFSAERPEGSISTLTIQRTEQRDSAMYRCASSEGALSTGELFFGEGSRLTVL.